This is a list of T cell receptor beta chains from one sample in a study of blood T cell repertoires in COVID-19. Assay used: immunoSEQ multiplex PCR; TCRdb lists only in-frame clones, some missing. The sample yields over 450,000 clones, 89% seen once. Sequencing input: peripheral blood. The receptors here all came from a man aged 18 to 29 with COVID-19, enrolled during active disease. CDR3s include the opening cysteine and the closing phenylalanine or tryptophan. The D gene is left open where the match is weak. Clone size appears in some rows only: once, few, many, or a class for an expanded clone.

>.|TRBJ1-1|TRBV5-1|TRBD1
TGCGCCAGCAGCTCACAGGGGCTAGGGACTGAAGCTTTCTTT
CASSSQGLGTEAFF
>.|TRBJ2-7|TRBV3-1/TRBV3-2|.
TGTGCCAGCAGCCAAGATGGGACTCATTTCTACGAGCAGTACTTC
CASSQDGTHFYEQYF
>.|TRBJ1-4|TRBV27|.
TGTGCCAGCAGTTTAAGGGCCGGGATTTCTAATGAAAAACTGTTTTTT
CASSLRAGISNEKLFF
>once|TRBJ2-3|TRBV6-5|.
TGTGCCAGCAAGATCAGGGCTGAAGATACGCAGTATTTT
CASKIRAEDTQYF
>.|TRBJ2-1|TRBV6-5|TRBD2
TGTGCCAGCAGTCGACTAGCGGGAGAGTTGGCTGAGCAGTTCTTC
CASSRLAGELAEQFF
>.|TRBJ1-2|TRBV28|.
TGTGCCAGCAGCCTTGACAGAGGTTATCCGGGCTATGGCTACACCTTC
CASSLDRGYPGYGYTF
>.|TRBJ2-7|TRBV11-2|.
TGTGCCAGCAGCAAGAGACAGAATCGTAGCTACGAGCAGTACTTC
CASSKRQNRSYEQYF
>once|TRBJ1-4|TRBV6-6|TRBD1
TGTGCCAGCAGTTACTTCCCCGGGACAGACTATGAAAAACTGTTTTTT
CASSYFPGTDYEKLFF
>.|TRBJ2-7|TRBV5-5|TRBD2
TGTGCCAGCAGCTTGCGGACTAGCGGGGGGACCAGCTCCTACGAGCAGTACTTC
CASSLRTSGGTSSYEQYF
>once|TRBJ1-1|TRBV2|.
TGTGCCACCGGACCGGACAGGAACACTGAAGCTTTCTTT
CATGPDRNTEAFF
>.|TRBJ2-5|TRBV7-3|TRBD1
TGTGCCAGCAGCTCCCCGACAGGGGGCCCACGCGGGGAGACCCAGTACTTC
CASSSPTGGPRGETQYF
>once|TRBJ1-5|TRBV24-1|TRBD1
TGTGCCACCAGTGATTTGCGAGGCAGGGGGAGTAGCAATCAGCCCCAGCATTTT
CATSDLRGRGSSNQPQHF
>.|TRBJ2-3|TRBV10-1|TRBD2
TGCGCCAGCAAGCGGGATAGCTCAGATACGCAGTATTTT
CASKRDSSDTQYF
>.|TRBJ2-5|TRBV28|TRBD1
TGTGCCAGCAGTTACCGGGACAGGGGTTTGGAGACCCAGTACTTC
CASSYRDRGLETQYF
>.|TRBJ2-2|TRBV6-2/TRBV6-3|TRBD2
TGTGCCAGCAGTTACGGGACTAGCGGGAGTTTGAACACCGGGGAGCTGTTTTTT
CASSYGTSGSLNTGELFF
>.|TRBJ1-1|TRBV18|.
TGTGCCAGCTCACCACAACCGGGTAGTCGGAACACTGAAGCTTTCTTT
CASSPQPGSRNTEAFF
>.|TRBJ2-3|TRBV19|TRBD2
TGTGCCAGTAGTATTTTCCTGACTAGCGGGGGTCCCACAGATACGCAGTATTTT
CASSIFLTSGGPTDTQYF
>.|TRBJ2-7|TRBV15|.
TGTGCCACCAGCGAGGGTCCTATTTCGTACGAGCAGTACTTC
CATSEGPISYEQYF
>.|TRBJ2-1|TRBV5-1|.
TGCGCCAGCAGCTTGGCCCCTAGCGTTAGTTACAATGAGCAGTTCTTC
CASSLAPSVSYNEQFF